These T cell receptor beta chains were read from a single sample in a study of blood T cell repertoires in COVID-19. Assay used: immunoSEQ multiplex PCR; TCRdb lists only in-frame clones, some missing. The repertoire includes approximately 140,000 clones, 85% to 90% of them detected once, and more than 1% sits in the top ten. Sequencing was done on a sample of PBMCs or T cells enriched from blood (not recorded which). All receptors derive from a woman aged 30 to 39 with acute COVID-19. Both conserved end residues are part of each CDR3. D genes are given only for firm matches. The size field is filled for only some rows; it gives once, few, many or a size class.

clone_size: once; v_call: TRBV19; d_call: TRBD2; cdr3_aa: CASSSGLAGLTDTQYF
clone_size: -; v_call: TRBV12-3/TRBV12-4; d_call: -; cdr3_aa: CASGRSSYEQYF
clone_size: -; v_call: TRBV30; d_call: TRBD1; cdr3_aa: CAWGEQGPGELFF
clone_size: -; v_call: TRBV7-2; d_call: -; cdr3_aa: CASSPLAGTKNTEAFF
clone_size: -; v_call: TRBV11-3; d_call: TRBD1; cdr3_aa: CASSLRGQGPYEQYF
clone_size: -; v_call: TRBV19; d_call: -; cdr3_aa: CASSTFPGIAYEQYF
clone_size: -; v_call: TRBV27; d_call: TRBD1; cdr3_aa: CASVWTGAPLEQYF
clone_size: -; v_call: TRBV29-1; d_call: -; cdr3_aa: CSVWTNYGYTF
clone_size: -; v_call: TRBV6-5; d_call: -; cdr3_aa: CASSYSRRGYGYTF
clone_size: -; v_call: TRBV28; d_call: TRBD1; cdr3_aa: CASRGTGWNTEAFF
clone_size: -; v_call: TRBV7-2; d_call: TRBD2; cdr3_aa: CASSLASGSSTRTDTQYF
clone_size: once; v_call: TRBV28; d_call: -; cdr3_aa: CASSLVRDTLQHF
clone_size: -; v_call: TRBV6-2/TRBV6-3; d_call: -; cdr3_aa: CASSYAQAGTHQPQHF
clone_size: -; v_call: TRBV6-1; d_call: -; cdr3_aa: CASSDTQGMGYTF
clone_size: -; v_call: TRBV7-3; d_call: -; cdr3_aa: CASSGGTYNEQFF
clone_size: -; v_call: TRBV28; d_call: -; cdr3_aa: CASSPSNQPQHF
clone_size: -; v_call: TRBV7-9; d_call: -; cdr3_aa: CASSAPGTEAFF
clone_size: -; v_call: TRBV28; d_call: TRBD1; cdr3_aa: CASKGQLSTFYGYTF
clone_size: -; v_call: TRBV18; d_call: TRBD1; cdr3_aa: CASSPNTGGTNQPQHF
clone_size: -; v_call: TRBV5-1; d_call: TRBD1; cdr3_aa: CASSLQTGVGTEAFF
clone_size: -; v_call: TRBV29-1; d_call: -; cdr3_aa: CSGRPTQETQYF
clone_size: -; v_call: TRBV29-1; d_call: TRBD1; cdr3_aa: CSVQKTGVVLGNEKLFF
clone_size: once; v_call: TRBV11-2; d_call: -; cdr3_aa: CASSLAYEQYF
clone_size: few; v_call: TRBV6-6; d_call: -; cdr3_aa: CASRPTGTISYEQYF
clone_size: -; v_call: TRBV2; d_call: -; cdr3_aa: CASVQSREKDEQYF